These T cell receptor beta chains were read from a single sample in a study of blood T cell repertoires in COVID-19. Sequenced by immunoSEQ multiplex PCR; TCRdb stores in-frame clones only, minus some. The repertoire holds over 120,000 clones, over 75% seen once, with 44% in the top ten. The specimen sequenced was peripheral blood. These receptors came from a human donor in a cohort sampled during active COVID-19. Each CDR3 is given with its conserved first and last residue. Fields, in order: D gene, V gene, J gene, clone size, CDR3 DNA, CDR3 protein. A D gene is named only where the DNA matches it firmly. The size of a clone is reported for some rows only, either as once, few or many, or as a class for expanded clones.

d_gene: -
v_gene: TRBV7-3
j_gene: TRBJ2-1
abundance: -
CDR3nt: TGTGCCAGCAGCTTACGTCAGCGCATTGAGCAGTTCTTC
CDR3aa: CASSLRQRIEQFF

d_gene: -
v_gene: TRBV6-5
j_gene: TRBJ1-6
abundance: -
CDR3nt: TGTGCCAGCCACGGAGGGGTTAATTCACCCCTCCACTTT
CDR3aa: CASHGGVNSPLHF

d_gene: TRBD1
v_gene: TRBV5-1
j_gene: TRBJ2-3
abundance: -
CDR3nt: TGCGCCAGCAGCTTAAGGACAGGCCGGGATGATACGCAGTATTTT
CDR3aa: CASSLRTGRDDTQYF

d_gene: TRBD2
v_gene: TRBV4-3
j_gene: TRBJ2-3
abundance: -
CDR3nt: TGCGCCAGCAGCCAAGGATCTACGGGAGGGACGGCAGATACGCAGTATTTT
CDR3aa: CASSQGSTGGTADTQYF

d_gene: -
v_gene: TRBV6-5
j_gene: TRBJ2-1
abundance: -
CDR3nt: TGTGCCAGCAGTACCCGGAATGAGCAGTTCTTC
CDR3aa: CASSTRNEQFF

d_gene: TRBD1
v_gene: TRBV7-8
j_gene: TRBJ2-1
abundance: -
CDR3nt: TGTGCCAGCAGCCCACGGACAGGGGTCTCCTACAATGAGCAGTTCTTC
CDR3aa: CASSPRTGVSYNEQFF

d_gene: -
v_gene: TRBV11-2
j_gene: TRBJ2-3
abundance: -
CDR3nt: TGTGCCAGCAGCTCCTTGAGTTCCGTAGATACGCAGTATTTT
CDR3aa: CASSSLSSVDTQYF

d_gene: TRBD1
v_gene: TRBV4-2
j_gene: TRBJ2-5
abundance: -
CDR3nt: TGTGCCAGCAGCCAGGGACAGCAAGAGACCCAGTACTTC
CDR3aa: CASSQGQQETQYF

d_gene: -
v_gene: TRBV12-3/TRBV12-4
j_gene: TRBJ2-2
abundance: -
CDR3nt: TGTGCCAGCACCCGCGGCGGGGAGCTGTTTTTT
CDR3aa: CASTRGGELFF

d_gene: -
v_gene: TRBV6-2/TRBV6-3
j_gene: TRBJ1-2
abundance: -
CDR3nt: TGTGCCAGCAGTTACTCCAGGTCTAAGTATGGCTACACCTTC
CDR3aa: CASSYSRSKYGYTF

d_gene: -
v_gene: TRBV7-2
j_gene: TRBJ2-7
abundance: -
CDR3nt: TGTGCCAGCAGCCTGCAGGGCAGGAACGAGCAGTACTTC
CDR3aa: CASSLQGRNEQYF

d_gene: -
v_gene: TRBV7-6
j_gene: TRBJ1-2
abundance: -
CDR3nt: TGTGCCAGCAGCTTGAGTGCCGACTATGGCTACACCTTC
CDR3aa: CASSLSADYGYTF

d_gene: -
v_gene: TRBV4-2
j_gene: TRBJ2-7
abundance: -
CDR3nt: TGTGCCAGCAGCCAAGATCAGGGGGGCTCCTACGAGCAGTACTTC
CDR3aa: CASSQDQGGSYEQYF

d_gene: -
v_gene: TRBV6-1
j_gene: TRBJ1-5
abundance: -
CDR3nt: TGTGCCAGCAGTGAACAGGGTAGCAATCAGCCCCAGCATTTT
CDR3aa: CASSEQGSNQPQHF

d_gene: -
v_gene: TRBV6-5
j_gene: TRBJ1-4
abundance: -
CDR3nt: TGTGCCCTCTGTCGACCAGGGAATGAAAAACTGTTTTTT
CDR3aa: CALCRPGNEKLFF

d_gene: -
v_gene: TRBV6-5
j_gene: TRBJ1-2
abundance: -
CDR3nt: TGTGCCAGCAGTTATTCTCAGGGGAACTATGGCTACACCTTC
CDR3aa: CASSYSQGNYGYTF

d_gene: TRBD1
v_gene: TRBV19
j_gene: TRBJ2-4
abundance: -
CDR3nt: TGTGCCACCTCAGGGACAGGGGCCCGCGGCATTCAGTACTTC
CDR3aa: CATSGTGARGIQYF

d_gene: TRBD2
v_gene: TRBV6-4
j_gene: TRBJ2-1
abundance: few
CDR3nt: TGTGCCAGCAGCCTCCGGGAGGGGAACCAGCAGTTCTTC
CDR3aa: CASSLREGNQQFF

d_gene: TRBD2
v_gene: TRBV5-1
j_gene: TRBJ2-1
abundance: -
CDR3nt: TGCGCCAGCAGCTTGAACGGGGGGGTCTCCTACAATGAGCAGTTCTTC
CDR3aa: CASSLNGGVSYNEQFF

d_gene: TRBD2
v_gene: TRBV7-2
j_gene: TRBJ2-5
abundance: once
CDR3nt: TGTGCCAGCAGCTCACGGACTAGCGGCCAAGAGACCCAGTACTTC
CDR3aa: CASSSRTSGQETQYF

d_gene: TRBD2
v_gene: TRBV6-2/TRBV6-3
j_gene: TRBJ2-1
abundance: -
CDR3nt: TGTGCCAGCAGTTCCCGGACTAGCGGGAGCTCCTACAATGAGCAGTTCTTC
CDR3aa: CASSSRTSGSSYNEQFF

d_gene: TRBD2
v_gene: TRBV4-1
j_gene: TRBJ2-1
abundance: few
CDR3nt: TGCGCCAGCAGCCAAGACGGACTAGCGCAGGGGGACAATGAGCAGTTCTTC
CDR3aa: CASSQDGLAQGDNEQFF

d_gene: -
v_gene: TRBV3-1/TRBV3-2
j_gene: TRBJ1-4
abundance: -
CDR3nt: TGTGCCAGCAGCCAAGGCGGGACCGCAACTAATGAAAAACTGTTTTTT
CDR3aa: CASSQGGTATNEKLFF

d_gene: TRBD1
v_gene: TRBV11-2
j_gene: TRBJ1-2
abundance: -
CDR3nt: TGTGCCAGCAGCCCACAGGGGTTCGGGAACTATGGCTACACCTTC
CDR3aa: CASSPQGFGNYGYTF

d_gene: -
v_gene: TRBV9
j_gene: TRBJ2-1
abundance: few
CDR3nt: TGTGCCAGCAGCGTAACAGGGTCGTTGCACAATGAGCAGTTCTTC
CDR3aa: CASSVTGSLHNEQFF

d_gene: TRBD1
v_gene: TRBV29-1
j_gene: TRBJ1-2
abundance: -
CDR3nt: TGCAGCGTGCTACAGGGGGCTAACTATGGCTACACCTTC
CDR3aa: CSVLQGANYGYTF

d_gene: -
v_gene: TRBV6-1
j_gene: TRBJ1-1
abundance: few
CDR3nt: TGTGCCAGCAGTGAAGCGGCAGGGGAAACTGAAGCTTTCTTT
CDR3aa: CASSEAAGETEAFF

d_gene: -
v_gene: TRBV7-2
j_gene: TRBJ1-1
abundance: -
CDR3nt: TGTGCCAGCAGCTTAAGCCCACCTAGGAGCATGAACACTGAAGCTTTCTTT
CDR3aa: CASSLSPPRSMNTEAFF

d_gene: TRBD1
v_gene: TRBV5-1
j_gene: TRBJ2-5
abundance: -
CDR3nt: TGCGCCAGCAGCTTCGGACAGGGGCGGGAGACCCAGTACTTC
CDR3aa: CASSFGQGRETQYF

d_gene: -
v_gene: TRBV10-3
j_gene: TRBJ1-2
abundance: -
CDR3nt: TGTGCCATCACCTTGACAGAAGACTATGGCTACACCTTC
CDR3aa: CAITLTEDYGYTF

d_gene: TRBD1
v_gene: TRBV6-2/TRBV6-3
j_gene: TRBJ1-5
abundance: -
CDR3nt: TGTGCCAGCAGTTACTCAACAGGGGCGGTCATTAGCAATCAGCCCCAGCATTTT
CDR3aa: CASSYSTGAVISNQPQHF

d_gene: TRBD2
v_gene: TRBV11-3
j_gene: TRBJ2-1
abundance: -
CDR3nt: TGTGCCAGCACCCCTGGGACTAGCGGGAGTGAGCAGTTCTTC
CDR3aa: CASTPGTSGSEQFF

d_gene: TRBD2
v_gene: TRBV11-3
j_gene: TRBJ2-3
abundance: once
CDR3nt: TGTGCCAGCGCTAGCGGGAGGGCCGGTGGAGATACGCAGTATTTT
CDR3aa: CASASGRAGGDTQYF